Listed below are T cell receptor beta chains from one sample, sequenced in a study of blood T cell repertoires in COVID-19. Produced via immunoSEQ multiplex PCR; TCRdb's table is partial and in-frame only. The sample has some 43,000 clones, about 90% seen once; the top ten hold approximately 5%. Sequenced sample: peripheral blood. The source is a human donor in a cohort sampled during active COVID-19. Both conserved end residues are part of each CDR3. D genes are given only for firm matches. Expanded clones get a size class; other rows say once, few or many, or leave the size out.

TGCAGCGTCAGCGACAGGGGAAGCACAGATACGCAGTATTTT CSVSDRGSTDTQYF TRBD1 NA TRBJ2-3 TRBV29-1
TGTGCCAGCAGTTCCAGGGGGGCCGGGGCCAACGTCCTGACTTTC CASSSRGAGANVLTF NA NA TRBJ2-6 TRBV27
TGTGCCAGCAGTGGGGACAGCTATAATTCACCCCTCCACTTT CASSGDSYNSPLHF TRBD1 NA TRBJ1-6 TRBV7-2
TGTGCCAGCAGCTCAGGACAGGGGGTCGACGAGCAGTACTTC CASSSGQGVDEQYF TRBD1 once TRBJ2-7 TRBV5-4
TGTGCCAGCACCTTCATCGGGGGGGTAGGGGAGACCCAGTACTTC CASTFIGGVGETQYF TRBD2 NA TRBJ2-5 TRBV11-2
TGTGCCAGCAGCGAGGCCCCCGGGACTAGCGGGCTCCAAGAGACCCAGTACTTC CASSEAPGTSGLQETQYF TRBD2 NA TRBJ2-5 TRBV9
TGTGCCAGCAGCCGTCGGCAGGGTGGTGAAAAACTGTTTTTT CASSRRQGGEKLFF NA NA TRBJ1-4 TRBV14
TGTGCCAGCAGCAAGGAGATGGGCAAAAACATTCAGTACTTC CASSKEMGKNIQYF NA NA TRBJ2-4 TRBV27
TGTGCCAGCAGCCTTCGGGACTCGGCCTACAATGAGCAGTTCTTC CASSLRDSAYNEQFF NA once TRBJ2-1 TRBV4-2
TGTGCCAGCAGTTACCAGGGGGGCAGCATTGCCAAAAACATTCAGTACTTC CASSYQGGSIAKNIQYF NA NA TRBJ2-4 TRBV28
TGTGCCAGCAGTCGTCCGGACAGCTCCTACAATGAGCAGTTCTTC CASSRPDSSYNEQFF NA once TRBJ2-1 TRBV27
TGTGCCAGCAGCTTGGAGGGGGCCAGGGGGGAGACCCAGTACTTC CASSLEGARGETQYF TRBD1 NA TRBJ2-5 TRBV5-4
TGTGCCAGCAGCCACGGGGTCGGGAGGGGGGAAAGTCAGCCCCAGCATTTT CASSHGVGRGESQPQHF NA NA TRBJ1-5 TRBV7-2
TGTGCCACCAGCAGGGGACAGACCTACGAGCAGTACTTC CATSRGQTYEQYF TRBD1 NA TRBJ2-7 TRBV15
TGTGCCAGCAGCTTAGCCTCCGGGACAGGGTCCTACGAGCAGTACTTC CASSLASGTGSYEQYF TRBD1 NA TRBJ2-7 TRBV7-9
TGTGCCAGCAGTGGGCTAGCGCTGAGCTCGTTAGGTTACGAGCAGTACTTC CASSGLALSSLGYEQYF NA NA TRBJ2-7 TRBV2
TGTGCCAGCAGCTTAGGGGATTATGGGGCCGGGGAGACCCAGTACTTC CASSLGDYGAGETQYF NA once TRBJ2-5 TRBV7-7
TGCGCCAGCAGCTTGGAAGGGGGTGACTTCTACGAGCAGTACTTC CASSLEGGDFYEQYF NA NA TRBJ2-7 TRBV5-1
TGTGCCAGCAAAATACAGGGAACGGATAACCCCCAGCATTTT CASKIQGTDNPQHF NA NA TRBJ1-5 TRBV2
TGTGCCAGCAGCCTAAACCGGCGGCTGGCGGTGGAAGCTTTCTTT CASSLNRRLAVEAFF NA NA TRBJ1-1 TRBV7-9
TGTGCCTGGAGTCAGATCCAAGAGACCCAGTACTTC CAWSQIQETQYF NA NA TRBJ2-5 TRBV30
TGTGCCAGCAATTCCGGGATCGGCGAGCAGTACTTC CASNSGIGEQYF NA NA TRBJ2-7 TRBV28
TGTGCCAGCGGTTGGGCGGGGGTCAACTCCTACGAGCAGTACTTC CASGWAGVNSYEQYF TRBD2 NA TRBJ2-7 TRBV7-9
TGTGCCAGCAGGAGAGAGCCGACAGGGGGCGCCTATGGCTACACCTTC CASRREPTGGAYGYTF TRBD1 NA TRBJ1-2 TRBV27
TGTGCCAGCTCACCGGTTAGCGGGAGATACGAGCAGTACTTC CASSPVSGRYEQYF TRBD2 NA TRBJ2-7 TRBV18
TGTGCCAGCACCCCAATAGGACTAGCGACAGATACGCAGTATTTT CASTPIGLATDTQYF TRBD2 NA TRBJ2-3 TRBV27
TGTGCCAGCAGCCCGCAAGCGGGAGGGCGAGATACGCAGTATTTT CASSPQAGGRDTQYF TRBD2 NA TRBJ2-3 TRBV9
TGTGCCAGTAGAGCACGACAGGGGAGGGACACCGGGGAGCTGTTTTTT CASRARQGRDTGELFF NA NA TRBJ2-2 TRBV19
TGTGCCAGCAGTTTTCCCGGGACAGATAACACCGGGGAGCTGTTTTTT CASSFPGTDNTGELFF TRBD1 NA TRBJ2-2 TRBV28
TGTGCCATCACCCCCGGGCGAACGGGAGGGCCAAATGAGCAGTTCTTC CAITPGRTGGPNEQFF TRBD2 NA TRBJ2-1 TRBV10-3
TGTGCCAGCAGCCCGTGGACTAGCGGGAGTTACGAGCAGTACTTC CASSPWTSGSYEQYF TRBD2 NA TRBJ2-7 TRBV7-8
TGTGCCACCAGCAGAGCCGTGCCGGTCTCCTACGAGCAGTACTTC CATSRAVPVSYEQYF NA NA TRBJ2-7 TRBV15
TGTGCCAGCAGCCTATACCGGGGGGATTCCTACGAGCAGTACTTC CASSLYRGDSYEQYF TRBD2 NA TRBJ2-7 TRBV7-2
TGCGCCAGCAGATGGGCCCCCCGGCAAGAGACCCAGTACTTC CASRWAPRQETQYF NA NA TRBJ2-5 TRBV5-1
TGTGCCAGCAGCTCCGGACAGGGGGCCCTCTACGAGCAGTACTTC CASSSGQGALYEQYF TRBD1 NA TRBJ2-7 TRBV7-9
TGCGCCAGCAGCACAAAAGCGGGAGTCGGGGAGACCCAGTACTTC CASSTKAGVGETQYF TRBD2 NA TRBJ2-5 TRBV5-1
TGTGCCAGCAGTTTAGCGGGACTTCAAGAGACCCAGTACTTC CASSLAGLQETQYF NA NA TRBJ2-5 TRBV28
TGTGCCACCAGTGATCACCGGGCACTGGAGGACATTCAGTACTTC CATSDHRALEDIQYF NA NA TRBJ2-4 TRBV24-1
TGTGCCAGTAGTGGAGGGGAGACCCAGTACTTC CASSGGETQYF NA NA TRBJ2-5 TRBV19
TGTGCCTGGGATCCCGGGGATAGCAATCAGCCCCAGCATTTT CAWDPGDSNQPQHF NA NA TRBJ1-5 TRBV30
TGTGCCAGCAGACCGACTAATTTTATGGATACGCAGTATTTT CASRPTNFMDTQYF NA NA TRBJ2-3 TRBV2
TGTGCCAGCAGCGCCCCAGGGGATAGCACAGATACGCAGTATTTT CASSAPGDSTDTQYF NA NA TRBJ2-3 TRBV28
TGCAGCGTTGAGAGCAGGGTGGAGCGGGAGGCCACCCTAACCTACGAGCAGTACTTC CSVESRVEREATLTYEQYF TRBD2 NA TRBJ2-7 TRBV29-1
TGTGCCAGCAGCAAACGACAAGCGAACACCGGGGAGCTGTTTTTT CASSKRQANTGELFF NA NA TRBJ2-2 TRBV7-6
TGTGCTAGTGGTTTGGCTGACGGGAGCACAGATACGCAGTATTTT CASGLADGSTDTQYF NA NA TRBJ2-3 TRBV12-5
TGTGCCAGCAGTTTGGCCGGGGCGGGCGGGGGCGGAGTTTCCGGGGAGCTGTTTTTT CASSLAGAGGGGVSGELFF NA NA TRBJ2-2 TRBV28
TGTGCCAGCAGCGTAGGAGTGGGAGCACAAGAGACCCAGTACTTC CASSVGVGAQETQYF NA NA TRBJ2-5 TRBV9
TGCAGCGCCTCGACAGGGCCCCAGTGGGCTAACTATGGCTACACCTTC CSASTGPQWANYGYTF TRBD1 NA TRBJ1-2 TRBV29-1
TGTGCCAGCAGCTTAGACAATTCAGGGCTTTTTGGCACTGAAGCTTTCTTT CASSLDNSGLFGTEAFF NA NA TRBJ1-1 TRBV7-2
TGTGCCAGCAGTGAATTGGGGGGGACTAGCGGGAGTCGGGAGACCCAGTACTTC CASSELGGTSGSRETQYF TRBD2 NA TRBJ2-5 TRBV25-1
TGCAGTGCTAGAACTCACAGGGAAGCTTTCTTT CSARTHREAFF NA NA TRBJ1-1 TRBV20-1
TGTGCCAGCAGCGCGACCGCCGGGACAGGGGCCCCGGAGCAGTACTTC CASSATAGTGAPEQYF TRBD1 NA TRBJ2-7 TRBV5-4
TGTGCCAGCAGCCAGGGGACAGGGGGGACCTACGAGCAGTACTTC CASSQGTGGTYEQYF TRBD1 NA TRBJ2-7 TRBV3-1/TRBV3-2